The clone carrying this T cell receptor (beta chain) was detected a few times. This entry belongs to a study of blood T cell repertoires in COVID-19. Original handling: Reference gene primer amplification gave estimated nucleated cell counts. The table came from immunoSEQ multiplex PCR; TCRdb's copy has only in-frame clones and leaves some out. D and trimming were read from the DNA, whereas the V and J calls and clone size are those reported in that table. The profile shows over 120,000 clones, around nine tenths of them singletons. The V gene's germline CDR1 is MNHEY and CDR2 SVGAGI. V was trimmed by 2 bases and J by 10 bases, leaving 17 bases between them. The CDR3 is 14 residues long.

V gene TRBV6-5 combines with J gene TRBJ1-1; D is perhaps TRBD1 (6 bases). The clonotype comes from a woman aged 50 to 60 with active or convalescent COVID-19. The sequenced sample was peripheral blood. CDR3 coding DNA: TGTGCCAGCAGTTACCCCGCAGGGGTGAACCCAGCTTTCTTT. Translating it yields CASSYPAGVNPAFF.